This TCR beta chain was obtained from a study of TIL therapy for anti-PD-1-resistant metastatic lung cancer. Sample time point: pre-treatment sample, taken before nivolumab and TIL therapy. Pleural nodules or supraclavicular lymph nodes made up most of the excised metastases sampled. Sequencing used immunoSEQ v3. Method: immunoSEQ multiplex PCR; TCRdb's copy keeps in-frame clones and lacks some. The repertoire consists of about 6,400 clones, with roughly 70% occurring once and the leading ten covering more than 5%. The CDR3 runs 13 residues. The V gene lost 4 bases and the J gene lost 3 bases, with 10 bases spanning the gap. Per germline, CDR1 SGHTS and CDR2 YDEGEE.

The sample consisted of tumor tissue, taken at baseline. The chain carries TRBV5-8 and TRBJ1-1; possibly TRBD1 for D (6 bases). The source of this sequence is a person aged 25-85 years with non-small cell lung cancer. The CDR3 is CASSPRGYTEAFF. The CDR3 coding sequence is TGTGCCAGCAGCCCAAGGGGGTACACTGAAGCTTTCTTT.